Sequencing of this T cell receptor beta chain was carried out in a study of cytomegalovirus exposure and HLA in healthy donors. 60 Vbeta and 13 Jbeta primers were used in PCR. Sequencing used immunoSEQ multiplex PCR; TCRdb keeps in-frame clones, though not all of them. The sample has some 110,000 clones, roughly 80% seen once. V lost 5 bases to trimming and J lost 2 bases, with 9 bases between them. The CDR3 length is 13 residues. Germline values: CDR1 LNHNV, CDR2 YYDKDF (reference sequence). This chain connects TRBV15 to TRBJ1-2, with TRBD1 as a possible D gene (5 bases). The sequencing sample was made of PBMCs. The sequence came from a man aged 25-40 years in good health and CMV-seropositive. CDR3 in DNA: TGTGCCACCAGCCAGGGTTCCAACTATGGCTACACCTTC. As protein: CATSQGSNYGYTF.